This T cell receptor beta chain was sequenced in a study of T cell clones after liver transplantation. On the study more broadly: A pre-transplant mixed lymphocyte reaction with TCRbeta sequencing defined graft-donor-reactive clones followed in post-transplant blood.

Clones were sequenced by immunoSEQ multiplex PCR, and TCRdb holds only the in-frame ones, with some missing. The table shows around 110,000 clones, with around nine tenths occurring only once. In germline, CDR1 is SGHRS, CDR2 YFSETQ. Trimming cost V 1 base and J 12 bases, with 8 bases left between them. This CDR3 has 11 residues. This specimen was CD4+ T cells from blood, taken 12 months after liver transplant. The source is a human patient who received a liver transplant. Some T cells may have come from the graft donor. The chain has TRBV5-1 and TRBJ2-1; D is uncertain. The CDR3 region is CASSLSSRQFF. The CDR3 DNA follows: TGCGCCAGCAGCTTGTCCAGTAGGCAGTTCTTC. Looking up the rest from reference TRBV5-1 and TRBJ2-1 gives the full variable domain: KAGVTQTPRYLIKTRGQQVTLSCSPISGHRSVSWYQQTPGQGLQFLFEYFSETQRNKGNFPGRFSGRQFSNSRSEMNVSTLELGDSALYLCASSLSSRQFFGPGTRLTVL.